This is a list of T cell receptor beta chains from one sample in a study of blood T cells in healthy people across ages. TCRdb used MiXCR to reprocess the 5' RACE reads, holding one entry per CDR3 protein. The repertoire consists of more than 650,000 distinct CDR3 sequences, with roughly 24% occurring once and the leading ten covering 3%. This same sample was also taken into another study, of T cells of mothers and their children.

The sample consisted of blood. The receptors come from a boy younger than 18 in good health. Each CDR3 is given with its conserved first and last residue. D genes are given only for firm matches. A clone size is listed for some rows: how often the clone was seen (once, few, many), or a class if it is expanded.

abundance: few
d_gene: TRBD1
v_gene: TRBV4-2
j_gene: TRBJ2-3
CDR3nt: TGTGCCAGCAGCCAGGGACAGGGCTTCAGCACAGATACGCAGTATTTT
CDR3aa: CASSQGQGFSTDTQYF

abundance: NA
d_gene: NA
v_gene: TRBV28
j_gene: TRBJ1-3
CDR3nt: TGTGCCAGCAGTTTATGGGGCGGGGGAAACACCATATATTTT
CDR3aa: CASSLWGGGNTIYF

abundance: NA
d_gene: NA
v_gene: TRBV19
j_gene: TRBJ2-6
CDR3nt: TGTGCCAGTAGTATAGAGCGCACAGGCTCTGGGGCCAACGTCCTGACTTTC
CDR3aa: CASSIERTGSGANVLTF

abundance: NA
d_gene: TRBD1
v_gene: TRBV5-1
j_gene: TRBJ2-7
CDR3nt: TGCGCCAGCAGCCAGGGACAGGGGTTTGTTTCGTCCGAGCAGTACTTC
CDR3aa: CASSQGQGFVSSEQYF

abundance: NA
d_gene: NA
v_gene: TRBV25-1
j_gene: TRBJ2-3
CDR3nt: TGTGCCAGCGGAGATGACTCCACGAATACGCAGTATTTT
CDR3aa: CASGDDSTNTQYF

abundance: few
d_gene: TRBD1
v_gene: TRBV4-1
j_gene: TRBJ1-2
CDR3nt: TGCGCCAGCAGCCAACCGACAGGGGGCTATGGCTACACCTTC
CDR3aa: CASSQPTGGYGYTF

abundance: few
d_gene: TRBD1
v_gene: TRBV7-9
j_gene: TRBJ1-6
CDR3nt: TGTGCCAGCAGCTCGGGACAGGGGGAAGGTTCACCCCTCCACTTT
CDR3aa: CASSSGQGEGSPLHF

abundance: many
d_gene: NA
v_gene: TRBV7-9
j_gene: TRBJ2-5
CDR3nt: TGTGCCAGCAGCTTATGGGGAGAAGAGACCCAGTACTTC
CDR3aa: CASSLWGEETQYF

abundance: NA
d_gene: NA
v_gene: TRBV6-6
j_gene: TRBJ2-5
CDR3nt: TGTGCCAGTAATAGTCGGTACCAAGAGACCCAGTACTTC
CDR3aa: CASNSRYQETQYF

abundance: NA
d_gene: NA
v_gene: TRBV12-3/TRBV12-4
j_gene: TRBJ1-5
CDR3nt: TGTGCCAGCAGCCCACAGAGGCCTCAGCCCCAGCATTTT
CDR3aa: CASSPQRPQPQHF

abundance: NA
d_gene: NA
v_gene: TRBV7-9
j_gene: TRBJ2-2
CDR3nt: TGTGCCAGCAGCTCTAAGGGCTCCTGGGGCACCGGGGAGCTGTTTTTT
CDR3aa: CASSSKGSWGTGELFF

abundance: few
d_gene: NA
v_gene: TRBV12-3/TRBV12-4
j_gene: TRBJ2-7
CDR3nt: TGTGCCAGCAGTTGGGGGGCTTCACCCGAGCAGTACTTC
CDR3aa: CASSWGASPEQYF

abundance: few
d_gene: TRBD1
v_gene: TRBV7-9
j_gene: TRBJ2-5
CDR3nt: TGTGCCAGCAGCTTAGGGCCGGGACAGGGGACGGGAGAGCAGTACTTC
CDR3aa: CASSLGPGQGTGEQYF

abundance: NA
d_gene: NA
v_gene: TRBV27
j_gene: TRBJ1-2
CDR3nt: TGTGCCGGCAGTTCCTTGACAGGTCTATATGGCTACACCTTC
CDR3aa: CAGSSLTGLYGYTF

abundance: NA
d_gene: NA
v_gene: TRBV5-1
j_gene: TRBJ1-2
CDR3nt: TGCGCCAGCACCCCGACCGGAGATAACTATGGCTACACCTTC
CDR3aa: CASTPTGDNYGYTF

abundance: NA
d_gene: TRBD2
v_gene: TRBV12-3/TRBV12-4
j_gene: TRBJ2-3
CDR3nt: TGTGCCAGCAGCCCTCCTAGCGGGGGAGCCACAGATACGCAGTATTTT
CDR3aa: CASSPPSGGATDTQYF

abundance: few
d_gene: TRBD1
v_gene: TRBV7-9
j_gene: TRBJ2-5
CDR3nt: TGTGCCAGCAGCTTAGTAGGACAGGGGGAGACCCAGTACTTC
CDR3aa: CASSLVGQGETQYF

abundance: NA
d_gene: TRBD1
v_gene: TRBV4-1
j_gene: TRBJ1-3
CDR3nt: TGCGCCAGCAGCCAAGCGGACAGGGTCTTAAACACCATATATTTT
CDR3aa: CASSQADRVLNTIYF

abundance: few
d_gene: TRBD2
v_gene: TRBV14
j_gene: TRBJ2-7
CDR3nt: TGTGCCAGCAGCCCCGTAGCGGGGGGCTCCTACGAGCAGTACTTC
CDR3aa: CASSPVAGGSYEQYF

abundance: NA
d_gene: TRBD2
v_gene: TRBV20-1
j_gene: TRBJ2-7
CDR3nt: TGCAGTGCTTTTAGGAGCGGGGGACCCTACGAGCAGTACTTC
CDR3aa: CSAFRSGGPYEQYF

abundance: few
d_gene: TRBD1
v_gene: TRBV20-1
j_gene: TRBJ2-5
CDR3nt: TGCAGTGCTAGGAAGATCGACAGGGGTCCCACGGAGACCCAGTACTTC
CDR3aa: CSARKIDRGPTETQYF

abundance: few
d_gene: NA
v_gene: TRBV29-1
j_gene: TRBJ1-1
CDR3nt: TGCAGCGTTGTTCACGGGGTAGTGAACACTGGAGCTTTCTTT
CDR3aa: CSVVHGVVNTGAFF

abundance: few
d_gene: NA
v_gene: TRBV18
j_gene: TRBJ2-3
CDR3nt: TGTGCCAGCTCACCCATTGCGGAGCGGACCGGCACAGATACGCAGTATTTT
CDR3aa: CASSPIAERTGTDTQYF

abundance: few
d_gene: NA
v_gene: TRBV4-1
j_gene: TRBJ1-2
CDR3nt: TGCGCCAGCAGCCAGGTCGGCAGCTTCTATGGCTACACCTTC
CDR3aa: CASSQVGSFYGYTF

abundance: NA
d_gene: NA
v_gene: TRBV4-1
j_gene: TRBJ2-7
CDR3nt: TGCGCCAGCAGCCAAGGGGTAGCCAGAACACTCTACGAGCAGTACTTC
CDR3aa: CASSQGVARTLYEQYF

abundance: few
d_gene: TRBD1
v_gene: TRBV7-9
j_gene: TRBJ2-5
CDR3nt: TGTGCCAGCAGCATTTGGGACAGGGATGAGACCCAGTACTTC
CDR3aa: CASSIWDRDETQYF

abundance: NA
d_gene: NA
v_gene: TRBV2
j_gene: TRBJ1-6
CDR3nt: TGTGCCAGCAGTGCTGAGACTCGTTCACCCCTCCACTTT
CDR3aa: CASSAETRSPLHF

abundance: NA
d_gene: TRBD1
v_gene: TRBV15
j_gene: TRBJ2-1
CDR3nt: TGTGCCACCAGCAGAGGGACAGGACCGTACAATGAGCAGTTCTTC
CDR3aa: CATSRGTGPYNEQFF

abundance: few
d_gene: TRBD2
v_gene: TRBV7-3
j_gene: TRBJ2-2
CDR3nt: TGTGCCAGCAGCTTACTAGCGGGGATCACCGGGGAGCTGTTTTTT
CDR3aa: CASSLLAGITGELFF

abundance: NA
d_gene: NA
v_gene: TRBV7-8
j_gene: TRBJ2-4
CDR3nt: TGTGCCAGCAGCTTAGTTTCCGGGCAGGAATCCGCCAAAAACATTCAGTACTTC
CDR3aa: CASSLVSGQESAKNIQYF

abundance: NA
d_gene: TRBD2
v_gene: TRBV6-5
j_gene: TRBJ2-1
CDR3nt: TGTGCCAGCAGTATATTAGCGGGGGGGCGAAATGAGCAGTTCTTC
CDR3aa: CASSILAGGRNEQFF

abundance: NA
d_gene: NA
v_gene: TRBV6-5
j_gene: TRBJ2-7
CDR3nt: TGTGCCAGCAGTTACGATCCCATGAGCTCCTACGAGCAGTACTTC
CDR3aa: CASSYDPMSSYEQYF

abundance: few
d_gene: TRBD2
v_gene: TRBV7-6
j_gene: TRBJ2-3
CDR3nt: TGTGCCACCTCGGGACTAGCGTCTAGCACAGATACGCAGTATTTT
CDR3aa: CATSGLASSTDTQYF

abundance: few
d_gene: TRBD1
v_gene: TRBV28
j_gene: TRBJ2-1
CDR3nt: TGTGCCAGCACCACAAAGAGGGGACAGGGGGCAAAGTATGAGCAGTTCTTC
CDR3aa: CASTTKRGQGAKYEQFF

abundance: NA
d_gene: TRBD2
v_gene: TRBV20-1
j_gene: TRBJ2-1
CDR3nt: TGCAGTGCCGATAGCGGGGCTCAGGGCGACAATGAGCAGTTCTTC
CDR3aa: CSADSGAQGDNEQFF

abundance: few
d_gene: NA
v_gene: TRBV28
j_gene: TRBJ1-4
CDR3nt: TGTGCCAGCAGTTTGGATACAGCTTCTAATGAAAAACTGTTTTTT
CDR3aa: CASSLDTASNEKLFF

abundance: few
d_gene: TRBD2
v_gene: TRBV7-3
j_gene: TRBJ2-3
CDR3nt: TGTGCCAGCAGCGTACCTTCCGGGACTAGCGGGGGGGTTAACGCAGATACGCAGTATTTT
CDR3aa: CASSVPSGTSGGVNADTQYF

abundance: once
d_gene: NA
v_gene: TRBV6-1
j_gene: TRBJ1-3
CDR3nt: TGTGCCAGCAGTCCACTAATATACCAACAGGCCTGGCTTTCAGGAAACACCATATATTTT
CDR3aa: CASSPLIYQQAWLSGNTIYF

abundance: NA
d_gene: NA
v_gene: TRBV6-6
j_gene: TRBJ2-5
CDR3nt: TGTGCCAGCAGTTCCCAACGAAAAGAGACCCAGTACTTC
CDR3aa: CASSSQRKETQYF

abundance: NA
d_gene: NA
v_gene: TRBV27
j_gene: TRBJ2-1
CDR3nt: TGTGCCAGCAGTTTTTCGGGGAGCCATGAGCAGTTCTTC
CDR3aa: CASSFSGSHEQFF

abundance: NA
d_gene: NA
v_gene: TRBV12-3/TRBV12-4
j_gene: TRBJ1-2
CDR3nt: TGTGCCAGCAGTTTATGGGGAGACCTTTTCACCGGTTATCCCCAAACTTACTATGGCTACACCTTC
CDR3aa: CASSLWGDLFTGYPQTYYGYTF

abundance: few
d_gene: TRBD1
v_gene: TRBV28
j_gene: TRBJ2-7
CDR3nt: TGTGCCAGCAGTTTCCCGGGACAGGGAACCTACGAGCAGTACTTC
CDR3aa: CASSFPGQGTYEQYF

abundance: few
d_gene: NA
v_gene: TRBV20-1
j_gene: TRBJ2-5
CDR3nt: TGCAGTCAAGGGGCGGGGACGCAAGAGACCCAGTACTTC
CDR3aa: CSQGAGTQETQYF

abundance: NA
d_gene: NA
v_gene: TRBV4-1
j_gene: TRBJ2-7
CDR3nt: TGCGCCAGCAGCCAAGATGGGGGAGCCCGCTCATACGAGCAGTACTTC
CDR3aa: CASSQDGGARSYEQYF

abundance: few
d_gene: TRBD2
v_gene: TRBV24-1
j_gene: TRBJ2-3
CDR3nt: TGTGCCACCAGTACTAGCGGGGGGGAGGATACAGATACGCAGTATTTT
CDR3aa: CATSTSGGEDTDTQYF

abundance: few
d_gene: NA
v_gene: TRBV28
j_gene: TRBJ2-7
CDR3nt: TGTGCCAGCACGGCCGGGGGCATCGGCGAGCAGTACTTC
CDR3aa: CASTAGGIGEQYF

abundance: few
d_gene: NA
v_gene: TRBV12-3/TRBV12-4
j_gene: TRBJ2-4
CDR3nt: TGTGCCAGCAGCCCGCCATTGACCAAAAACATTCAGTACTTC
CDR3aa: CASSPPLTKNIQYF

abundance: NA
d_gene: NA
v_gene: TRBV5-5
j_gene: TRBJ1-3
CDR3nt: TGTGCCAGCAGTTCGACCATTGGGTCCGGAAACACCATATATTTT
CDR3aa: CASSSTIGSGNTIYF

abundance: once
d_gene: NA
v_gene: TRBV29-1
j_gene: TRBJ1-1
CDR3nt: TGCAGCGTTGAGGGGGTTAAGGGTACTGAAGCTTTCTTT
CDR3aa: CSVEGVKGTEAFF

abundance: few
d_gene: NA
v_gene: TRBV20-1
j_gene: TRBJ1-4
CDR3nt: TGCAGTGCTACCAGGTCGGGGACTAATGAAAAACTGTTTTTT
CDR3aa: CSATRSGTNEKLFF

abundance: NA
d_gene: TRBD1
v_gene: TRBV30
j_gene: TRBJ2-5
CDR3nt: TGTGCCTGGAGTGTCTCTGGGCCCCATCAGGGGGCCCAGTACTTC
CDR3aa: CAWSVSGPHQGAQYF

abundance: few
d_gene: NA
v_gene: TRBV25-1
j_gene: TRBJ2-6
CDR3nt: TGTGCCAGCAGTGAAAAGTGGGGACGGTCTGGGGCCAACGTCCTGACTTTC
CDR3aa: CASSEKWGRSGANVLTF

abundance: NA
d_gene: NA
v_gene: TRBV27
j_gene: TRBJ2-5
CDR3nt: TGTGCCAGCAAGAAACTAGAGACCCAGTACTTC
CDR3aa: CASKKLETQYF

abundance: NA
d_gene: NA
v_gene: TRBV6-5
j_gene: TRBJ1-1
CDR3nt: TGTGCCAGCACCCGGGGGTCCCGGAACACTGAAGCTTTCTTT
CDR3aa: CASTRGSRNTEAFF

abundance: NA
d_gene: TRBD1
v_gene: TRBV3-1
j_gene: TRBJ2-3
CDR3nt: TGTGCCAGCAGCCGGAAAGGACAGGGAACAGATACGCAGTATTTT
CDR3aa: CASSRKGQGTDTQYF